Shown below are 12 T cell receptor beta chains from a single sample sequenced in a study of T cells after yellow fever vaccination. TCRdb itself ran the 5' RACE reads through MiXCR, one entry per CDR3 protein. This sample has about 170,000 distinct CDR3 sequences; approximately 11% occur once, and the top ten carry about 40%. Sequenced here: CD8+ T cells sorted from PBMCs, sampled 15 days after the yellow fever booster vaccination. Source of these receptors: a young man who received the YFV17D yellow fever vaccine.

V usage is TRBV6-5 and J usage is TRBJ2-1, with 7 bases lining up with TRBD2. The germline gives CDR1 MNHEY, CDR2 SVGAGI. The ends lost 0 bases at V and 9 bases at J; junction bases unmatched: 20. CDR3 length: 19 residues. In nucleotides, the CDR3 is TGTGCCAGCAGTTACTCAACCGGGGGGTCCGCCCGGTCAATGCGTGAGCAGTTCTTC. This codes for CASSYSTGGSARSMREQFF.

This clonotype was picked up a small number of times. The chain employs TRBV12-3 or TRBV12-4 and TRBJ2-3, with D perhaps matching TRBD2 (5 bases). V was pared by 5 bases and J by 0 bases, with 18 bases between. The CDR3 consists of 17 residues. The CDR3 loop is CASSRATGISSTDTQYF. DNA of the CDR3: TGTGCCAGCAGTCGGGCCACGGGGATATCTAGCACAGATACGCAGTATTTT.

The CDR3 reads CATRQTENTEAFF. CDR3 DNA: TGTGCCACCAGGCAGACGGAGAACACTGAAGCTTTCTTT. The chain employs TRBV25-1 and TRBJ1-1; no reliable D call. Germline assignment: CDR1 MGHDK and CDR2 SYGVNS. The CDR3 is made up of 13 amino acids. Trimming shortened V by 10 bases and J by 1 base, and 13 bases separated the two germline ends.

The rearrangement joins TRBV12-3 or TRBV12-4 to TRBJ2-1; D tentatively fits TRBD1 or TRBD2 (5 bases each). The CDR3 is 15 amino acids. V lost 5 bases and J lost 6, with 17 bases in between. This chain's CDR3 is CASSPLGALSNEQFF. The CDR3 nucleotides read TGTGCCAGCAGTCCCCTCGGGGCTCTCTCCAATGAGCAGTTCTTC.

V and J are TRBV5-4 and TRBJ1-2; maybe TRBD1 (5 bases). The CDR3 is 14 residues long. Germline V gene sequence: CDR1 SGHNT, CDR2 YYREEE (reference sequence). Trimming took 3 bases from V and 4 from J, leaving 13 bases between them. The CDR3 reads CASSSATAFYGYTF. The DNA of the CDR3 is TGTGCCAGCAGCTCCGCGACAGCCTTCTATGGCTACACCTTC. The full variable domain, its missing parts supplied by reference TRBV5-4 and TRBJ1-2, is ETGVTQSPTHLIKTRGQQVTLRCSSQSGHNTVSWYQQALGQGPQFIFQYYREEENGRGNFPPRFSGLQFPNYSSELNVNALELDDSALYLCASSSATAFYGYTFGSGTRLTVV.

This clonotype has only a few counts. The J gene is TRBJ1-6, the V gene TRBV20-1; D perhaps matches TRBD1 (6 bases). The germline V gene has CDR1 DFQATT and CDR2 SNEGSKA (reference sequence). This CDR3 is 14 amino acids long. Trimming shortened V by 1 base and J by 6 bases, and 10 bases separated the two germline ends. CDR3 amino acids: CSARATGRNSPLHF. CDR3 in DNA: TGCAGTGCTAGAGCGACAGGCCGTAATTCACCCCTCCACTTT.

The chain carries TRBV19 and TRBJ1-1, with D tentatively TRBD1 (6 bases). The CDR3 is 14 residues long. V was cut by 3 bases and J by 6 bases, with 14 bases left in between. Germline assignment: CDR1 LNHDA and CDR2 SQIVND (reference sequence). CDR3 DNA sequence: TGTGCCAGTAGTATCAAGACGGGGGGCGCTGAAGCTTTCTTT. Protein: CASSIKTGGAEAFF.

This clonotype was seen only a few times. CDR3 DNA: TGTGCCAGCAGCCCCAAGGACGGATACGAGCAGTACTTC. It specifies CASSPKDGYEQYF. The chain has TRBV7-7 and TRBJ2-7; no firm D call. Between the trimmed V and J ends, which lost 5 bases and 4 bases, there was a span of 12 bases. The CDR3 covers 13 residues. Germline V gene data show CDR1 as SSHAT and CDR2 as FNYEAQ (reference sequence).

The chain recombines TRBV27 with TRBJ1-2, with 9 bases identical to TRBD1. Trimming removed 5 bases from V and 8 bases from J; junction bases left unmatched: 9. From germline, CDR1 is MNHEY and CDR2 SMNVEV (reference sequence). There are 14 residues in the CDR3. CDR3 protein: CASSELGQGGGYTF. For the CDR3, the DNA is TGTGCCAGCAGTGAACTGGGACAGGGTGGGGGCTACACCTTC.

This clonotype has ten or more counts. This chain links TRBV4-1 with TRBJ1-5, with unresolved D. This CDR3 contains 14 residues. V was shortened by 3 bases and J by 1 base, with 7 bases between the two germline ends. Germline lookup yields CDR1 MGHRA and CDR2 YSYEKL. CDR3 sequence reads: CASSQAGSNQPQHF. Here the CDR3 DNA reads TGCGCCAGCAGCCAGGCAGGAAGCAATCAGCCCCAGCATTTT.

A few counts support this clonotype. The V call is TRBV4-2, the J call TRBJ1-1; D is ambiguous. The ends were cut back, 4 bases at V and 7 bases at J, with 7 bases in the middle. The CDR3 sequence is 11 residues long. Germline V gene data show CDR1 as LGHNA and CDR2 as YNFKEQ. The CDR3 region has the DNA TGTGCCAGCAGCCCAGGAAGTGAAGCTTTCTTT. Translation: CASSPGSEAFF.

The DNA for the CDR3 is TGTGCCACCAGCTCCCGTGGGGCCAACGTCCTGACTTTC. It yields the protein CATSSRGANVLTF. The chain is built from TRBV15 and TRBJ2-6; D gene unclear. CDR1 and CDR2 (germline): LNHNV, YYDKDF (reference sequence). The V gene lost 5 bases and the J gene lost 3 bases, with 5 bases spanning the gap. The CDR3 covers 13 residues.